This T cell receptor beta chain originates from a study of OX40 agonist ivuxolimab in advanced cancers. Study as a whole: Cancers in dose escalation were hepatocellular, melanoma, renal cell and head and neck. Broader study findings: At 0.1 to 3.0 mg/kg and by week 6, CD4+ and CD8+ T cells in the blood had expanded clonally.

Sequencing used immunoSEQ multiplex PCR; TCRdb keeps in-frame clones, though not all of them. The sample holds roughly 64,000 clones, 84% seen once. With regard to this clone: The antigen is undetermined.

Trimming stripped 7 bases from V and 1 base from J, with 13 bases between. Germline values: CDR1 SQVTM, CDR2 ANQGSEA. This CDR3 is built from 13 residues. The specimen was CD4+ or CD8+ T cells sorted from blood, collected in a trial of the OX40 agonist ivuxolimab. This chain joins TRBV29-1 and TRBJ1-1; D is ambiguous. The sequence came from an adult with an advanced solid tumor such as melanoma, head and neck, liver or kidney cancer. CDR3 protein: CSATPWGNTEAFF. CDR3 DNA: TGCAGCGCAACCCCGTGGGGGAACACTGAAGCTTTCTTT. The full variable domain, rest sourced from reference TRBV29-1 and TRBJ1-1, is SAVISQKPSRDICQRGTSLTIQCQVDSQVTMMFWYRQQPGQSLTLIATANQGSEATYESGFVIDKFPISRPNLTFSTLTVSNMSPEDSSIYLCSATPWGNTEAFFGQGTRLTVV.